Detailed here is one TCR beta chain. What it binds is unknown. This entry is derived from a study of cytomegalovirus exposure and HLA in healthy donors. Overall study results and limits: As was reported, the classifier diagnosed cytomegalovirus status with high specificity and sensitivity. There were under 200 TCR beta chains listed as cytomegalovirus-associated. A subsequent analysis found that TCR clusters from the first cohort also tended to co-occur in the 120 validation repertoires, with approximately 95% of cluster scores above 0. Most TCR sequences showed up rarely, but some public TCRs showed up in many donors.

Some clones are missing from TCRdb's copy, which holds only in-frame ones; the method was immunoSEQ multiplex PCR. The data show fewer than 120,000 clones, more than 70% seen once. CDR3 length equals 12 residues. Germline V gene sequence: CDR1 SNHLY, CDR2 FYNNEI. Trimming pared 6 bases from V and 0 bases from J, leaving 4 bases between. The specimen sequenced was PBMCs. The TCR originated in a woman under 30 in good health and CMV-seronegative. The rearrangement links TRBV2 to TRBJ2-3; D gene ambiguous. Here the CDR3 reads CASSPSTDTQYF. The CDR3 DNA is TGTGCCAGCAGCCCTAGCACAGATACGCAGTATTTT.